Listed here are 30 T cell receptor beta chains from one sample, sequenced in a study of control samples from healthy donors and cancer patients. This table comes from immunoSEQ multiplex PCR, and its TCRdb copy is limited to in-frame clones, with some not included. The repertoire holds 50,000 to 65,000 clones, just over 90% seen once, with roughly 1.2% in the top ten. Sequencing was carried out using PBMCs. The origin of the receptors is a woman in her forties or fifties with colorectal cancer.

This clone was seen once. The genes are TRBV3-1 (or the pseudogene TRBV3-2) and TRBJ1-1, with a possible D match to TRBD1 (5 bases). The CDR3 is 11 amino acids. Trimming cost V 7 bases and J 11 bases, with 14 bases left between them. From germline, CDR1 is LGHDT and CDR2 YNNKEL (reference sequence). The CDR3 DNA follows: TGTGCCAGCACCTCAGGGCTATGGGCTTTCTTT. This gives the protein CASTSGLWAFF.

The V gene is TRBV12-3 or TRBV12-4, the J gene TRBJ2-7; the D gene is possibly TRBD1 (5 bases). V was trimmed by 6 bases and J by 5 bases, leaving 14 bases between them. The CDR3 contains 13 residues. CDR3 coding DNA: TGTGCCAGCAGCCAGGGCATAGATCACGAGCAGTACTTC. This translates into CASSQGIDHEQYF.

In this sample, this clone turned up once. The genes are TRBV6-4 and TRBJ1-1; D is unclear. Trimming removed 3 bases at V and 3 bases at J, with 11 bases between. The CDR3 spans 14 residues. Germline CDR1 MRHNA, CDR2 SNTAGT. CDR3 sequence: CASSEGHGHTEAFF. The DNA of the CDR3 is TGTGCCAGCAGTGAGGGCCACGGACACACTGAAGCTTTCTTT.

The genes are TRBV30 and TRBJ2-7; D unresolved. In germline, CDR1 is GTSNPN, CDR2 SVGIG (reference sequence). The CDR3 runs 15 residues. V was cut by 2 bases and J by 0 bases, with 14 bases left in between. CDR3 in amino acids: CAWSRAPASSYEQYF. The DNA of the CDR3 is TGTGCCTGGAGTCGGGCCCCAGCAAGCTCCTACGAGCAGTACTTC.

The V call is TRBV7-2, the J call TRBJ2-5; D gene ambiguous. V lost 3 bases to trimming and J lost 5 bases, with 4 bases between them. Germline lookup yields CDR1 SGHTA and CDR2 FQGNSA. The CDR3 extends over 11 amino acids. This CDR3 is CASSFRETQYF. As DNA, the CDR3 is TGTGCCAGCAGCTTCCGGGAGACCCAGTACTTC.

CDR3 sequence (DNA): TGTGCCAGCAGCCGCGGGACTAGCGGGCCCTCCTACGAGCAGTACTTC. This encodes CASSRGTSGPSYEQYF. The rearrangement links TRBV3-1 (or the pseudogene TRBV3-2) to TRBJ2-7, with 12 bases matching TRBD2. Trimming at V came to 4 bases and at J to 0 bases, leaving 4 bases not matched to a gene. The CDR3 totals 16 residues. Germline CDR1 reads LGHDT; CDR2 reads YNNKEL (reference sequence).

This chain links TRBV14 with TRBJ1-1, with TRBD1 identical over 9 bases. This CDR3 region has 15 residues. V trimming: 1 base; J trimming: 4 bases; junction bases outside the gene matches: 4. Per germline, CDR1 SGHDN and CDR2 FVKESK. CDR3 region: CASSQGTGASTEAFF. In nucleotides, the CDR3 is TGTGCCAGCAGCCAAGGGACAGGGGCGTCCACTGAAGCTTTCTTT. Supplemented by reference TRBV14 and TRBJ1-1, the full variable domain reads EAGVTQFPSHSVIEKGQTVTLRCDPISGHDNLYWYRRVMGKEIKFLLHFVKESKQDESGMPNNRFLAERTGGTYSTLKVQPAELEDSGVYFCASSQGTGASTEAFFGQGTRLTVV.

V and J are TRBV5-1 and TRBJ2-7, with 9 bases fitting TRBD1. The CDR3 spans 17 residues. CDR1 and CDR2 from the germline V gene are SGHRS and YFSETQ. V dropped 5 bases and J dropped 1; count of bases not matched to a gene: 13. CDR3 residues: CASSTRDRVQESYEQYF. The CDR3 nucleotides read TGCGCCAGCAGTACCCGGGACAGGGTTCAGGAGTCCTACGAGCAGTACTTC.

This chain links TRBV13 with TRBJ2-5, with D possibly being TRBD2 (6 bases). Germline V lookup: CDR1 PRHDT, CDR2 FYEKMQ (reference sequence). V was trimmed by 0 bases and J by 5 bases, leaving 7 bases between them. This CDR3 has 13 amino acids. Here the CDR3 reads CASSLGGRETQYF. The CDR3, as DNA: TGTGCCAGCAGCTTAGGGGGGAGGGAGACCCAGTACTTC.

This clone was detected only a few times. This chain links TRBV5-1 with TRBJ2-6; D not certain. The CDR3 sequence is 13 residues long. V was clipped by 5 bases and J by 1 base, with 4 bases between them. In germline, CDR1 is SGHRS, CDR2 YFSETQ. The CDR3 coding sequence is TGCGCCAGCAGGGAATCTGGGGCCAACGTCCTGACTTTC. Its protein product is CASRESGANVLTF.

The chain uses TRBV3-1 (or the pseudogene TRBV3-2) and TRBJ2-1; a weak D match, TRBD2 (6 bases). Trimming took off 4 bases at V and 2 bases at J, with 12 bases between the two ends. Germline CDR1 LGHDT, CDR2 YNNKEL (reference sequence). The CDR3 is 15 residues long. The CDR3 reads CASSPGGATYNEQFF. CDR3 DNA sequence: TGTGCCAGCAGCCCCGGCGGGGCAACCTACAATGAGCAGTTCTTC.

The gene calls are TRBV25-1 and TRBJ2-3, with TRBD1 identical over 8 bases. Germline V lookup: CDR1 MGHDK, CDR2 SYGVNS. The CDR3 is 14 amino acids. V lost 6 bases and J lost 6; bases outside the gene matches: 8. The CDR3 nucleotides are TGTGCCAGCAGAAGCCAGGGGGCGCGGGATACGCAGTATTTT. Amino acid sequence: CASRSQGARDTQYF.

The J gene is TRBJ2-2, the V gene TRBV6-2 or TRBV6-3; no clear D. This CDR3 contains 14 residues. Looked up from germline, CDR1 is MNHEY and CDR2 is SVGEGT. Between the trimmed V and J ends, which lost 0 bases and 3 bases, there was a span of 5 bases. CDR3 sequence (DNA): TGTGCCAGCAGTTACTCGAGATACACCGGGGAGCTGTTTTTT. Amino acid sequence: CASSYSRYTGELFF.

The V and J genes are TRBV19 and TRBJ1-2, with D possibly being TRBD1 (5 bases). Germline V gene data show CDR1 as LNHDA and CDR2 as SQIVND (reference sequence). Trimming cost V 5 bases and J 8 bases, with 12 bases left between them. The CDR3 runs to 12 residues. This CDR3 is CASSATRGGYTF. The CDR3 nucleotides read TGTGCCAGTAGTGCGACTAGGGGAGGCTACACCTTC.

This chain joins TRBV6-1 and TRBJ1-1; 10 positions match TRBD1. This CDR3 is 15 amino acids long. Looked up from germline, CDR1 is MNHNS and CDR2 is SASEGT. V shed 1 base, J shed 1 base, and the junction held 0 bases outside the gene matches. The CDR3 is CASSEGTGGNTEAFF. CDR3 DNA: TGTGCCAGCAGTGAAGGGACAGGGGGGAACACTGAAGCTTTCTTT.

There are a few counts of this clone. The CDR3 DNA reads TGTGCCAGCAGTTACCAACAGGGGGCGCGGGAGACCCAGTACTTC. Protein sequence: CASSYQQGARETQYF. The genes are TRBV6-2 or TRBV6-3 and TRBJ2-5, with 9 bases aligning to TRBD1. The CDR3 is made up of 15 amino acids. CDR1 and CDR2 from the germline V gene are MNHEY and SVGEGT. V gave up 2 bases and J gave up 5 bases; unmatched junction bases: 6.

The genes are TRBV9 and TRBJ1-1, with D unclear. The CDR3 runs to 15 residues. Germline V gene sequence: CDR1 SGDLS, CDR2 YYNGEE. V was clipped by 4 bases and J by 1 base, with 14 bases between them. CDR3 sequence (DNA): TGTGCCAGCAGCTTCTCCGCGGCGGCGAACACTGAAGCTTTCTTT. Its protein is CASSFSAAANTEAFF.

The V call is TRBV7-8, the J call TRBJ1-6; 9 nucleotides match TRBD1. V was pared by 3 bases and J by 7 bases, with 4 bases of the junction left unmatched. The CDR3 sequence is 15 residues long. CDR1 and CDR2 (germline): SGHVS, FQNEAQ. This chain's CDR3 is CASSFAGQGNSPLHF. The CDR3 region has the DNA TGTGCCAGCAGCTTCGCCGGACAGGGGAATTCACCCCTCCACTTT.

The chain has TRBV29-1 and TRBJ2-1; 14 positions match TRBD2. V was pared by 6 bases and J by 10 bases, with 11 bases of the junction left unmatched. The germline CDR1 and CDR2 sequences are SQVTM and ANQGSEA. The CDR3 covers 15 residues. This CDR3 is CSVPLTSGGAGEQFF. DNA for the CDR3: TGCAGCGTCCCGTTGACTAGCGGGGGGGCGGGGGAGCAGTTCTTC.

The J gene is TRBJ2-5, the V gene TRBV2, with 7 bases lining up with TRBD1. Losses at the gene ends were 6 bases for V and 2 bases for J; bases not matched to a gene: 9. Germline values: CDR1 SNHLY, CDR2 FYNNEI. This CDR3 contains 15 residues. The CDR3 DNA is TGTGCCAGCAGCGCCCCCGGGACAGCGCAAGAGACCCAGTACTTC. It translates to CASSAPGTAQETQYF.

The rearrangement links TRBV7-6 to TRBJ2-1; D perhaps matches TRBD2 (5 bases). V lost 5 bases to trimming and J lost 0 bases, with 5 bases between them. Germline CDR1 and CDR2: SGHVS and FNYEAQ. CDR3 length equals 13 residues. This CDR3 reads CASSGSSYNEQFF. The CDR3 DNA reads TGTGCCAGCAGCGGGAGCTCCTACAATGAGCAGTTCTTC.

The chain joins TRBV7-2 to TRBJ1-4; TRBD1 matches at 8 bases. CDR1 and CDR2 from the germline V gene are SGHTA and FQGNSA. The CDR3 contains 16 residues. V was clipped by 5 bases and J by 7 bases; unmatched bases: 12. For the CDR3, the DNA is TGTGCCAGCAGCCCCCTGACCCAGGGGGCTAGTGAAAAACTGTTTTTT. It is translated as CASSPLTQGASEKLFF.

The gene calls are TRBV19 and TRBJ2-5; D is possibly TRBD1 (5 bases). The CDR3 is made up of 12 amino acids. CDR1 is LNHDA, CDR2 SQIVND, per germline (reference sequence). CDR3: CASAGLSETQYF. The CDR3 DNA reads as TGTGCTTCAGCAGGGCTGTCGGAGACCCAGTACTTC.

The chain links TRBV30 to TRBJ2-7; no clear D. The CDR3 is made up of 12 amino acids. V was pared by 2 bases and J by 5 bases, with 10 bases between. The germline CDR1 and CDR2 sequences are GTSNPN and SVGIG (reference sequence). The DNA for the CDR3 is TGTGCCTGGAGTCCCGGGTCTCACGAGCAGTACTTC. It codes for CAWSPGSHEQYF.

The chain links TRBV5-1 to TRBJ1-2, with 8 bases matching TRBD1. Germline CDR1 SGHRS, CDR2 YFSETQ. The CDR3 has 15 residues. Trimming at V came to 4 bases and at J to 3 bases, leaving 8 bases not matched to a gene. The CDR3 loop is CASSPGQGWDYGYTF. CDR3 sequence (DNA): TGCGCCAGCAGCCCTGGACAGGGTTGGGACTATGGCTACACCTTC.

This clone was detected a few times. The V gene is TRBV5-5, the J gene TRBJ2-5; possible D gene TRBD2, 6 bases. In germline, CDR1 is SGHKS, CDR2 YYEKEE (reference sequence). CDR3 size: 11 residues. V lost 5 bases and J 5 bases, leaving 7 bases between the germline ends. The CDR3 loop is CASREGETQYF. The CDR3 nucleotides read TGTGCCAGCAGGGAGGGGGAGACCCAGTACTTC.

The chain couples TRBV5-1 to TRBJ2-1, with a weak D call TRBD2 (6 bases). CDR3 length equals 17 residues. The germline V and J ends were trimmed by 4 bases and 1 base, with 18 bases remaining between them. The V gene's germline CDR1 is SGHRS and CDR2 YFSETQ. The CDR3 bases are TGCGCCAGCAGCCCTCGCGCGCGAGGGAGGTCCTACAATGAGCAGTTCTTC. This codes for CASSPRARGRSYNEQFF.

This chain links TRBV12-3 or TRBV12-4 with TRBJ2-2, with D unresolved. V lost 7 bases to trimming and J lost 2 bases, with 8 bases between them. This CDR3 comprises 13 residues. CDR3 nucleotides: TGTGCCAGCACTCGGCTAAACACCGGGGAGCTGTTTTTT. This translates into CASTRLNTGELFF.

The chain employs TRBV7-2 and TRBJ2-7, with 8 bases lining up with TRBD1. This CDR3 contains 14 residues. The V and J ends lost 6 bases and 5 bases, in that order; junction bases with no gene match: 9. Germline lookup yields CDR1 SGHTA and CDR2 FQGNSA. In nucleotides, the CDR3 is TGTGCCAGCAGAAAATCCGGGACAGGCCACGAGCAGTACTTC. Amino acid sequence: CASRKSGTGHEQYF. The variable domain in full, with the rest retrieved from reference TRBV7-2 and TRBJ2-7, is GAGVSQSPSNKVTEKGKDVELRCDPISGHTALYWYRQSLGQGLEFLIYFQGNSAPDKSGLPSDRFSAERTGGSVSTLTIQRTQQEDSAVYLCASRKSGTGHEQYFGPGTRLTVT.

The gene calls are TRBV2 and TRBJ2-7; perhaps TRBD2 as D (5 bases). CDR3 length: 11 residues. V was pared by 6 bases and J by 9 bases, with 12 bases between. CDR1 is SNHLY and CDR2 is FYNNEI in the germline V gene. CDR3 in DNA: TGTGCCAGCAGAAGGGCGGCGGGGCAGTACTTC. Encoded protein: CASRRAAGQYF.